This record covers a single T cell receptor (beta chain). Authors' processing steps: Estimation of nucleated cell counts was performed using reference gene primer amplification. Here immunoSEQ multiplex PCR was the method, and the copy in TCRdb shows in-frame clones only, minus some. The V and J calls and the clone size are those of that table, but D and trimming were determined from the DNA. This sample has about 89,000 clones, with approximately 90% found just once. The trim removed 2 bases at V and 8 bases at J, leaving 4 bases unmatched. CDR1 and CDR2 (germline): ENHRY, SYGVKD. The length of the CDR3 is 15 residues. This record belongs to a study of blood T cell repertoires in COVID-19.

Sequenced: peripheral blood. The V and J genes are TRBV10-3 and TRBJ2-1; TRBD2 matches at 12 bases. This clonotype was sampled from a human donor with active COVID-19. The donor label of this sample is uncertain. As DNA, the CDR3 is TGTGCCATCAGTGAGACTAGCGGGGGGTTCTATGAGCAGTTCTTC. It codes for CAISETSGGFYEQFF.